A selection of T cell receptor beta chains follows, all from one sample in a study of T-cell memory formation after mild COVID-19. TCRdb reprocessed the 5' RACE reads with MiXCR, giving one entry per CDR3 protein. Among roughly 300,000 distinct CDR3 sequences, 7% to 10% were seen once, and the ten largest hold 22%. Source material: PBMCs or a T cell subset sorted from them (not recorded which). The source is a man aged 18 to 29 who had mild COVID-19 (a few samples of this study predate the infection). Cell type and time point are not known. CDR3s include the opening cysteine and the closing phenylalanine or tryptophan. Each record gives: CDR3 DNA, CDR3 protein, clone size, V gene, J gene, D gene. D genes are given only for firm matches. Not every row has a clone size; where given, it reads once, few, many or a size class.

cdr3_nt: TGCGCCAGCAGCCAAGAACTCCTAAGGGCTATTAACACCGGGGAGCTGTTTTTT
cdr3_aa: CASSQELLRAINTGELFF
clone_size: many
v_call: TRBV4-3
j_call: TRBJ2-2
d_call: .

cdr3_nt: TGTGCCAGCAGCCCCCAGGCCAAAAACATTCAGTACTTC
cdr3_aa: CASSPQAKNIQYF
clone_size: .
v_call: TRBV3-1
j_call: TRBJ2-4
d_call: .

cdr3_nt: TGTGCCACTCGGATACCGGTCCAGGGGGGAGTCACCGGGGAGCTGTTTTTT
cdr3_aa: CATRIPVQGGVTGELFF
clone_size: few
v_call: TRBV7-9
j_call: TRBJ2-2
d_call: .

cdr3_nt: TGCGCCAGCAGGGACACCATGAACACTGAAGCTTTCTTT
cdr3_aa: CASRDTMNTEAFF
clone_size: .
v_call: TRBV10-2
j_call: TRBJ1-1
d_call: .

cdr3_nt: TGTGCCAGTAGTATCGGCTGGGGCCATGAGCAGTTCTTC
cdr3_aa: CASSIGWGHEQFF
clone_size: many
v_call: TRBV19
j_call: TRBJ2-1
d_call: .

cdr3_nt: TGTGCCAGCAGCTTGGTAGAGCAGGGGCTGAAGGAGCAGTTCTTC
cdr3_aa: CASSLVEQGLKEQFF
clone_size: .
v_call: TRBV5-5
j_call: TRBJ2-1
d_call: .

cdr3_nt: TGTGCCAGCACGGCAGGGGGGCGCGGGTACAATGAGCAGTTCTTC
cdr3_aa: CASTAGGRGYNEQFF
clone_size: few
v_call: TRBV12-3/TRBV12-4
j_call: TRBJ2-1
d_call: .

cdr3_nt: TGTGCCAGCAGCGGGGGACAGTTCTCTGGAAACACCATATATTTT
cdr3_aa: CASSGGQFSGNTIYF
clone_size: .
v_call: TRBV9
j_call: TRBJ1-3
d_call: TRBD1

cdr3_nt: TGTGCCAGCAGCGACGGGACAGGAGGACGCTACACCTTC
cdr3_aa: CASSDGTGGRYTF
clone_size: .
v_call: TRBV11-2
j_call: TRBJ1-2
d_call: TRBD1

cdr3_nt: TGCGCCAGCAGCACACGGACAGGGGGAGACTATGAGCAGTTCTTC
cdr3_aa: CASSTRTGGDYEQFF
clone_size: .
v_call: TRBV4-3
j_call: TRBJ2-1
d_call: TRBD1

cdr3_nt: TGCAGCGTTGACTGGTCTGGGGCCAACGTCCTGACTTTC
cdr3_aa: CSVDWSGANVLTF
clone_size: few
v_call: TRBV29-1
j_call: TRBJ2-6
d_call: .

cdr3_nt: TGCGCCAGCAGCCAAGATATCTCGGGAGATACGCAGTATTTT
cdr3_aa: CASSQDISGDTQYF
clone_size: .
v_call: TRBV4-1
j_call: TRBJ2-3
d_call: .

cdr3_nt: TGCGCCAGCAGCTCGACTACAGGGCGAAAATCTACTGAAGCTTTCTTT
cdr3_aa: CASSSTTGRKSTEAFF
clone_size: few
v_call: TRBV5-1
j_call: TRBJ1-1
d_call: .

cdr3_nt: TGTGCCAGCACAGGGAAGAACACCGGGGAGCTGTTTTTT
cdr3_aa: CASTGKNTGELFF
clone_size: few
v_call: TRBV2
j_call: TRBJ2-2
d_call: .

cdr3_nt: TGTGCCAGCAGCTTGTCGGGATTCAACTATGGCTACACCTTC
cdr3_aa: CASSLSGFNYGYTF
clone_size: few
v_call: TRBV5-5
j_call: TRBJ1-2
d_call: .

cdr3_nt: TGCAGCGTTACGACAGGGGGAGGCTATGGCTACACCTTC
cdr3_aa: CSVTTGGGYGYTF
clone_size: few
v_call: TRBV29-1
j_call: TRBJ1-2
d_call: TRBD1

cdr3_nt: TGTGCCACCAGTGATCCGGGGGGCACAGATACGCAGTATTTT
cdr3_aa: CATSDPGGTDTQYF
clone_size: .
v_call: TRBV24-1
j_call: TRBJ2-3
d_call: .

cdr3_nt: TGCGCCAGCAGCCAGACAGGGGCTGGGGCCAACGTCCTGACTTTC
cdr3_aa: CASSQTGAGANVLTF
clone_size: .
v_call: TRBV4-1
j_call: TRBJ2-6
d_call: TRBD1

cdr3_nt: TGTGCCACCAGTGATTCTTCAGGGGAGGGCCAGCCCCAGCATTTT
cdr3_aa: CATSDSSGEGQPQHF
clone_size: .
v_call: TRBV24-1
j_call: TRBJ1-5
d_call: .

cdr3_nt: TGTGCCAGCAGCTTAGAGTTTAATGAGCAGTTCTTC
cdr3_aa: CASSLEFNEQFF
clone_size: many
v_call: TRBV7-9
j_call: TRBJ2-1
d_call: .

cdr3_nt: TGCAGTGCTAGGTCTATAGGACAATCGACTTATGGCTACACCTTC
cdr3_aa: CSARSIGQSTYGYTF
clone_size: few
v_call: TRBV20-1
j_call: TRBJ1-2
d_call: .

cdr3_nt: TGTGCCAGCAAAACGGAGCGGAGTAAAAACATTCAGTACTTC
cdr3_aa: CASKTERSKNIQYF
clone_size: .
v_call: TRBV7-2
j_call: TRBJ2-4
d_call: .

cdr3_nt: TGTGCCAGCAGCCGGGACAGGGCGTACACTGAAGCTTTCTTT
cdr3_aa: CASSRDRAYTEAFF
clone_size: .
v_call: TRBV28
j_call: TRBJ1-1
d_call: TRBD1

cdr3_nt: TGCGCCAGCAGCTCAGAACAGGGGCCAACTAATGAAAAACTGTTTTTT
cdr3_aa: CASSSEQGPTNEKLFF
clone_size: many
v_call: TRBV4-1
j_call: TRBJ1-4
d_call: TRBD1

cdr3_nt: TGCGCCAGCAGCCGGGTCCAAGAGACCCAGTACTTC
cdr3_aa: CASSRVQETQYF
clone_size: few
v_call: TRBV5-1
j_call: TRBJ2-5
d_call: .

cdr3_nt: TGTGCCAGTCTTTTTACGGAATCCCAGTACTTC
cdr3_aa: CASLFTESQYF
clone_size: .
v_call: TRBV2
j_call: TRBJ2-5
d_call: .

cdr3_nt: TGTGCCAGCAGTGAACCTCCCGCCGGGGAGCTGTTTTTT
cdr3_aa: CASSEPPAGELFF
clone_size: many
v_call: TRBV6-1
j_call: TRBJ2-2
d_call: .

cdr3_nt: TGTGCCAGCAGTGTCCCTCGGGACAGGTTCAATGAGCAGTTCTTC
cdr3_aa: CASSVPRDRFNEQFF
clone_size: .
v_call: TRBV12-3/TRBV12-4
j_call: TRBJ2-1
d_call: TRBD1

cdr3_nt: TGTGCCAGCGCGAACCAGGGGGTCCGGGGAAACATTCAGTACTTC
cdr3_aa: CASANQGVRGNIQYF
clone_size: few
v_call: TRBV12-3/TRBV12-4
j_call: TRBJ2-4
d_call: TRBD1